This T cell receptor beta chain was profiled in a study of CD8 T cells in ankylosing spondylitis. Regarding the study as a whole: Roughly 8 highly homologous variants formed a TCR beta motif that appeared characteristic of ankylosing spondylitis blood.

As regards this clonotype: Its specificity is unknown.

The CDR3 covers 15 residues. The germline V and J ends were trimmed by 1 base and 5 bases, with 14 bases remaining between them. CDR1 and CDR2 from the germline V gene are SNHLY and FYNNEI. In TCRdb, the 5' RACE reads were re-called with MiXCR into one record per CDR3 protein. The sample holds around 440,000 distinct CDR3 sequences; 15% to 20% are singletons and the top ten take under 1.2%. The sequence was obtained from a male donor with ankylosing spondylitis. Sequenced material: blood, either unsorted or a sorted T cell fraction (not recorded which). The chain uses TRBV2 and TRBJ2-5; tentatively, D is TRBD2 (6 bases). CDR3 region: CASSEERVGGETQYF. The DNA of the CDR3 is TGTGCCAGCAGTGAAGAAAGGGTGGGGGGTGAGACCCAGTACTTC.